Included here is one T cell receptor (beta chain) sequence, with context. The data stem from a study of blood T cell repertoires in COVID-19. Authors' processing steps: From reference gene primer amplification, estimates of nucleated cell counts were derived. Repertoires were generated with immunoSEQ multiplex PCR, while TCRdb's copy carries only in-frame clones and drops some. V, J and clone size were drawn from that table, and D and trimming were deduced from the DNA. The profile shows 85,000 to 100,000 clones, roughly nine tenths of them singletons. In germline, CDR1 is PRHDT, CDR2 FYEKMQ (reference sequence). J gave up 5 bases and V 0 bases, and 4 bases lay outside the gene matches. There are 16 residues in the CDR3.

Material for sequencing was peripheral blood. The receptor comes from a man aged 55 to 69 with acute or convalescent COVID-19. The chain links TRBV13 to TRBJ1-6; 7 bases are a match to TRBD1. The chain's CDR3 is CASSLGPGGDNSPLHF. CDR3 DNA sequence: TGTGCCAGCAGCTTAGGACCAGGGGGAGATAATTCACCCCTCCACTTT.